One and the same sample provided the 24 T cell receptor beta chains below, sequenced in a study of glioma-infiltrating T cells. Using RNA template, CDR3s of TCR alpha and beta were amplified with iRepertoire arm-PCR. TCRdb reprocessed the multiplex PCR reads with MiXCR, giving one entry per CDR3 protein. This table has more than 100,000 distinct CDR3 sequences, under 30% appearing once. Sequencing input: glioma tissue, nonneoplastic brain tissue, or PBMCs (not recorded which). The receptors come from a human donor with low-grade glioma or glioblastoma, undergoing nonglioma brain surgery, or in good health (not recorded which).

This clonotype was counted at least ten times. V is TRBV19 and J is TRBJ1-1; no reliable D call. Trimming removed 6 bases from V and 1 base from J, with 9 bases in between. CDR3 length: 13 amino acids. Germline lookup yields CDR1 LNHDA and CDR2 SQIVND (reference sequence). The CDR3 region has the DNA TGTGCCAGTAGGCCGACAAAGAACACTGAAGCTTTCTTT. Its translation: CASRPTKNTEAFF.

The chain joins TRBV19 to TRBJ1-1; TRBD1 might be the D (6 bases). V lost 6 bases and J lost 6, with 14 bases in between. The V gene's germline CDR1 is LNHDA and CDR2 SQIVND (reference sequence). This CDR3 is 13 amino acids long. The DNA for the CDR3 is TGTGCCAGTAGCTTACAGGGAAGGGCTGAAGCTTTCTTT. This encodes CASSLQGRAEAFF.

The table lists this clonotype with many counts. The chain uses TRBV6-1 and TRBJ2-7; 9 bases are a match to TRBD1. Germline lookup yields CDR1 MNHNS and CDR2 SASEGT. The CDR3 runs to 15 residues. V dropped 6 bases and J dropped 4; count of bases not matched to a gene: 10. The DNA for the CDR3 is TGTGCCAGCAGAACCACCGGGACAGGGACTTACGAGCAGTACTTC. Translated: CASRTTGTGTYEQYF.

This clonotype was picked up many times. This chain connects TRBV6-2 or TRBV6-3 to TRBJ1-5, with 8 positions matching TRBD1. Germline V gene sequence: CDR1 MNHEY, CDR2 SVGEGT. V lost 2 bases, J lost 5 bases, and 11 bases stayed unmatched. The CDR3 has 17 residues. The CDR3, as DNA: TGTGCCAGCAGTTACCTCGGGGACAGGTTTTCAGATCAGCCCCAGCATTTT. Protein product: CASSYLGDRFSDQPQHF.

There are many counts of this clonotype. The rearrangement joins TRBV6-1 to TRBJ2-7; the D is unclear. Trimming stripped 6 bases from V and 2 bases from J, with 17 bases between. The CDR3 sequence is 15 residues long. The germline V gene has CDR1 MNHNS and CDR2 SASEGT. The CDR3 is CASSRRQVAAYEQYF. CDR3 in DNA: TGTGCCAGCAGCCGCCGGCAGGTCGCCGCCTACGAGCAGTACTTC.

This clonotype was seen many times. The chain recombines TRBV7-2 with TRBJ1-1; TRBD1 might be the D (5 bases). Germline lookup yields CDR1 SGHTA and CDR2 FQGNSA. The CDR3 extends over 16 amino acids. The ends were cut back, 0 bases at V and 0 bases at J, with 11 bases in the middle. This CDR3 reads CASSLAGARMNTEAFF. In DNA form, the CDR3 reads TGTGCCAGCAGCTTAGCAGGGGCGAGGATGAACACTGAAGCTTTCTTT.

Concerning this clonotype: Relative to the germline gene, one junction end is altered; a read error may explain this. This chain uses TRBV27 with TRBJ1-1; D is ambiguous. The germline gives CDR1 MNHEY, CDR2 SMNVEV (reference sequence). There are 12 residues in the CDR3. The CDR3 bases are TGTGCCGGCAAAGGTTGGGGAACTGAAGCTTTATTT. This encodes CAGKGWGTEALF.

This chain uses TRBV7-6 with TRBJ2-7; 12 bases are shared with TRBD1. CDR3 length equals 15 residues. Losses at the gene ends were 1 base for V and 6 bases for J; bases not matched to a gene: 4. Germline assignment: CDR1 SGHVS and CDR2 FNYEAQ. The CDR3 DNA sequence: TGTGCCAGCAGCTTAGGGGACAGGGGGCAGTTCGAGCAGTACTTC. Its protein product is CASSLGDRGQFEQYF.

This clonotype was counted at least ten times. CDR3 nucleotide sequence: TGCAGTGCTTATCCGGGACAGGAGGGTTCCGAGCAGTACTTC. Protein: CSAYPGQEGSEQYF. This chain uses TRBV20-1 with TRBJ2-7; 8 nucleotides align to TRBD1. The CDR3 consists of 14 residues. The V gene end was trimmed by 5 bases and the J gene end by 6 bases; junction bases not matched to a gene: 12. Germline assignment: CDR1 DFQATT and CDR2 SNEGSKA (reference sequence).

In this sample, this clonotype turned up a few times. The chain combines TRBV6-1 with TRBJ1-3; 9 nucleotides line up with TRBD1. The CDR3 sequence is 17 residues long. Per the germline V gene, CDR1 is MNHNS and CDR2 is SASEGT. The V and J ends lost 5 bases and 2 bases, in that order; junction bases with no gene match: 10. CDR3: CASSYGTGLLPGNTIYF. DNA of the CDR3: TGTGCCAGCAGTTATGGGACAGGGCTTCTTCCTGGAAACACCATATATTTT.

DNA of the CDR3: TGTGCCAGTAGTACGCGGACAGGGGCTTTCACCTTC. Translating gives CASSTRTGAFTF. The rearrangement uses TRBV19 and TRBJ1-2; 9 bases map to TRBD1. This CDR3 is built from 12 residues. Per germline, CDR1 LNHDA and CDR2 SQIVND (reference sequence). The ends lost 4 bases at V and 13 bases at J; junction bases unmatched: 7.

The V and J genes are TRBV29-1 and TRBJ1-4; 7 bases agree with TRBD1. The CDR3 spans 13 residues. Germline CDR1 and CDR2: SQVTM and ANQGSEA. V was pared by 4 bases and J by 5 bases, with 4 bases of the junction left unmatched. The CDR3 region has the DNA TGCAGCGTTGCGGAGGGGGCCAATGAAAAACTGTTTTTT. It encodes CSVAEGANEKLFF.

This clonotype occurred many times. J is TRBJ2-6 and V is TRBV19; no clear D gene. V was pared by 7 bases and J by 1 base, with 8 bases between. Germline values: CDR1 LNHDA, CDR2 SQIVND (reference sequence). This CDR3 contains 14 residues. This chain's CDR3 is CASKVESGANVLTF. CDR3 in DNA: TGTGCCAGTAAAGTGGAATCTGGGGCCAACGTCCTGACTTTC.

The sample holds many counts of this clonotype. The chain joins TRBV10-3 to TRBJ1-2; no clear D gene. The germline gives CDR1 ENHRY, CDR2 SYGVKD. The CDR3 runs to 12 residues. Trimming removed 3 bases at V and 8 bases at J, with 10 bases between. The CDR3: CAISDAAEGYTF. CDR3 coding DNA: TGTGCCATCAGTGATGCGGCCGAGGGCTACACCTTC.

The chain recombines TRBV12-2 with TRBJ1-5; the tabulated D call, TRBD1, remains unverified against the DNA. TRBV12-2 is a pseudogene locus. The CDR3 runs 17 residues. CDR3 region: CASRLRDGGGVMQPQHF. CDR3 sequence (DNA): TGTGCAAGTCGCCTAAGGGACGGAGGAGGCGTAATGCAGCCCCAGCATTTT.

Comments on this clonotype: Possible read error: a much larger clone is one base away. V gene TRBV20-1 combines with J gene TRBJ2-7; D perhaps matches TRBD1 (5 bases). With 3 bases removed from V and 2 bases from J, the gap between germline ends came to 11 bases. Germline CDR1 reads DFQATT; CDR2 reads SNEGSKA (reference sequence). CDR3 length equals 13 residues. The CDR3 is CSASLGAPYEQYF. CDR3 bases: TGCAGTGCTAGTTTAGGGGCCCCCTACGAGCAGTACTTC.

This clonotype was detected many times. This sequence joins TRBV4-1 and TRBJ2-3; 7 nucleotides line up with TRBD2. Per germline, CDR1 MGHRA and CDR2 YSYEKL. The CDR3 totals 18 residues. J gave up 0 bases and V 4 bases, and 13 bases lay outside the gene matches. The DNA of the CDR3 is TGCGCCAGCAGCCGGCGAATATCTAGCGGCTCTAGCACAGATACGCAGTATTTT. Protein: CASSRRISSGSSTDTQYF.

This chain uses TRBV3-1 with TRBJ2-1; 8 nucleotides agree with TRBD2. The J segment lost 5 bases and the V segment lost 2 bases, leaving 11 bases of the junction unmatched. CDR3 size: 17 residues. Germline loops: CDR1 LGHDT, CDR2 YNNKEL (reference sequence). CDR3 sequence reads: CASSQPNSGGRNNEQFF. DNA of the CDR3: TGTGCCAGCAGCCAACCCAACTCGGGGGGGAGGAACAATGAGCAGTTCTTC.

This clonotype was seen many times. The rearrangement joins TRBV28 to TRBJ2-3; no firm D call. V shed 5 bases and J shed 4 bases, with 10 bases lying between them. The CDR3 length is 13 residues. Per the germline V gene, CDR1 is MDHEN and CDR2 is SYDVKM. The CDR3 DNA is TGTGCCAGCAGTCCTTACCCGTCAGATACGCAGTATTTT. Protein product: CASSPYPSDTQYF.

This rearrangement joins TRBV4-3 to TRBJ1-2; D is unclear. The CDR3 has 16 amino acids. Germline assignment: CDR1 LGHNA and CDR2 YSLEER. V shed 8 bases and J shed 0 bases, with 19 bases lying between them. CDR3 loop: CASGSPRAKANYGYTF. In DNA form, the CDR3 reads TGCGCCAGCGGATCCCCGCGGGCCAAAGCTAACTATGGCTACACCTTC.

This clonotype was picked up many times. The chain carries TRBV28 and TRBJ1-2; 8 nucleotides align to TRBD1. CDR1 and CDR2 (germline): MDHEN, SYDVKM. The CDR3 spans 14 residues. Trimming removed 5 bases from V and 4 bases from J; junction bases left unmatched: 6. The CDR3 DNA is TGTGCCAGCAGTCCCCCGCAGGGGGCCTATGGCTACACCTTC. Its protein product is CASSPPQGAYGYTF.

At least ten counts were recorded for this clonotype. This rearrangement joins TRBV4-3 to TRBJ1-3; D gene uncertain. Trimming pared 0 bases from V and 2 bases from J, leaving 5 bases between. There are 14 residues in the CDR3. Germline values: CDR1 LGHNA, CDR2 YSLEER. The CDR3 nucleotides are TGCGCCAGCAGCCAAGATTACACTGGAAACACCATATATTTT. This sequence encodes CASSQDYTGNTIYF.

The chain joins TRBV6-1 to TRBJ2-1, with 8 positions matching TRBD2. In germline, CDR1 is MNHNS, CDR2 SASEGT. CDR3 length: 16 amino acids. V gave up 3 bases and J gave up 5 bases; unmatched junction bases: 9. CDR3 residues: CASSEGGGRFDNEQFF. In DNA, the CDR3 is TGTGCCAGCAGTGAGGGCGGGGGGAGGTTCGACAATGAGCAGTTCTTC.

This clonotype occurred many times. One junction end disagrees with the germline gene, perhaps due to a read error. The J gene is TRBJ2-5, the V gene TRBV7-7; a weak D match, TRBD1 (5 bases). The CDR3 is made up of 13 amino acids. The germline gives CDR1 SSHAT, CDR2 FNYEAQ (reference sequence). CDR3 region: CASSLSQGETQYF. In DNA form, the CDR3 reads TGTGCTAGCAGCTTATCGCAGGGTGAGACCCAGTACTTC.